Listed here are 19 T cell receptor beta chains from one sample, sequenced in a study of blood T cells in healthy people across ages. Next came a second PCR, run for about 7 to 12 cycles, which used a sample-barcoded 5' primer along with a J-beta primer mix. One entry per CDR3 protein results from TCRdb running MiXCR on the 5' RACE reads. The sample has more than 650,000 distinct CDR3 sequences, more than 25% seen once; the top ten hold around 3%. The same specimen was also included in a second study, on T cells of mothers and their children.

Specimen: blood. The receptors originated from a boy younger than 18 in good health.

The chain is built from TRBV2 and TRBJ2-3; tentative D call: TRBD1 (6 bases). The germline CDR1 and CDR2 sequences are SNHLY and FYNNEI. The CDR3 extends over 16 amino acids. V shed 4 bases and J shed 3 bases, with 17 bases lying between them. In DNA, the CDR3 is TGTGCCAGCAGTGGAACAGGGTTGGGAAGGACAGATACGCAGTATTTT. Its protein product is CASSGTGLGRTDTQYF.

This clonotype was counted between two and nine times. The chain is built from TRBV5-5 and TRBJ2-5; tentatively, D is TRBD1 (7 bases). Judging by the DNA end, TRBJ2-7 fits better; the J call may be wrong. This CDR3 has 16 amino acids. Per the germline V gene, CDR1 is SGHKS and CDR2 is YYEKEE (reference sequence). CDR3 nucleotide sequence: TGTGCCAGCAGCTTGCGGAGGGGGGACAGCCCCTACGAGCAGTACTTC. Its translation: CASSLRRGDSPYEQYF.

The chain is built from TRBV5-5 and TRBJ2-7; 10 bases match TRBD2. Germline loops: CDR1 SGHKS, CDR2 YYEKEE (reference sequence). V dropped 4 bases and J dropped 1; count of bases not matched to a gene: 5. This CDR3 contains 15 residues. The CDR3 protein is CASSRSGGDSYEQYF. As DNA, the CDR3 is TGTGCCAGCAGCCGAAGCGGGGGGGATTCCTACGAGCAGTACTTC.

This clonotype has just a few counts. CDR3 sequence reads: CASSFTPTVSYEQYF. CDR3 DNA: TGCGCCAGCAGCTTTACCCCGACGGTCTCCTACGAGCAGTACTTC. The chain combines TRBV5-1 with TRBJ2-1, with D uncertain. With the DNA end fitting TRBJ2-7 better, the J assignment may be wrong. The CDR3 sequence is 15 residues long. Germline V lookup: CDR1 SGHRS, CDR2 YFSETQ.

The chain uses TRBV20-1 and TRBJ2-3, with 11 bases aligning to TRBD2. The CDR3 covers 14 residues. Germline CDR1 DFQATT, CDR2 SNEGSKA (reference sequence). V gave up 6 bases and J gave up 7 bases; unmatched junction bases: 9. CDR3 sequence (DNA): TGCAGTGCGCAAACTAGCGGGAGTCTGCATACGCAGTATTTT. Translating it yields CSAQTSGSLHTQYF.

This clonotype is a singleton in its sample. This chain links TRBV12-3 or TRBV12-4 with TRBJ1-5; no reliable D call. The length of the CDR3 is 15 residues. The V gene lost 3 bases and the J gene lost 0 bases, with 9 bases spanning the gap. CDR3 DNA: TGTGCCAGCAGTTTTGTGGGGAATAGCAATCAGCCCCAGCATTTT. As protein: CASSFVGNSNQPQHF.

The table lists this clonotype with many counts. The chain is built from TRBV18 and TRBJ2-4; 9 bases match TRBD1. The germline V gene encodes CDR1 KGHSH and CDR2 LQKENI. The trim removed 1 base at V and 7 bases at J, leaving 5 bases unmatched. This CDR3 is built from 15 residues. CDR3 DNA: TGTGCCAGCTCACCACGGGACAGGGAGTGGAACATTCAGTACTTC. Translating it yields CASSPRDREWNIQYF.

CDR3 residues: CSARDMGGTEAFF. The CDR3 DNA is TGCAGTGCTAGAGATATGGGGGGAACTGAAGCTTTCTTT. J is TRBJ1-1 and V is TRBV20-1, with D tentatively TRBD1 (5 bases). V gave up 0 bases and J gave up 5 bases, with 10 bases separating them. Germline assignment: CDR1 DFQATT and CDR2 SNEGSKA (reference sequence). The CDR3 totals 13 residues.

The gene calls are TRBV28 and TRBJ2-3; 13 nucleotides match TRBD2. The CDR3 has 16 residues. Germline trimming cut 5 bases from V and 3 bases from J; bases unmatched to any gene: 5. Per germline, CDR1 MDHEN and CDR2 SYDVKM. The CDR3 protein is CASSPTSGGDTDTQYF. CDR3 coding DNA: TGTGCCAGCAGTCCAACTAGCGGGGGGGATACAGATACGCAGTATTTT.

CDR3 region: CASSPGLAGGISSYNEQFF. The CDR3, as DNA: TGTGCCAGCAGCCCGGGACTAGCGGGGGGAATTAGCTCCTACAATGAGCAGTTCTTC. This rearrangement joins TRBV13 to TRBJ2-1, with 15 bases lining up with TRBD2. CDR1 is PRHDT, CDR2 FYEKMQ, per germline (reference sequence). The CDR3 consists of 19 residues. Trimming cost V 5 bases and J 0 bases; bases outside gene matches: 8.

This chain joins TRBV12-3 or TRBV12-4 and TRBJ2-7; 7 bases are shared with TRBD1. Trimming took 7 bases from V and 2 from J; bases not matched to a gene: 5. This CDR3 has 13 residues. The CDR3 reads CASTQGVTYEQYF. CDR3 bases: TGTGCCAGCACGCAGGGGGTCACCTACGAGCAGTACTTC.

This clonotype was observed a few times. V usage is TRBV12-3 or TRBV12-4 and J usage is TRBJ1-4; D unresolved. Trimming shortened V by 8 bases and J by 4 bases, and 5 bases separated the two germline ends. The CDR3 spans 11 residues. The CDR3 spells CASELNEKLFF. CDR3 DNA sequence: TGTGCCAGCGAACTTAATGAAAAACTGTTTTTT.

This clonotype came up a few times. This chain joins TRBV5-1 and TRBJ1-2; 10 nucleotides align to TRBD1. Germline CDR1 reads SGHRS; CDR2 reads YFSETQ. V lost 5 bases and J lost 4; bases outside the gene matches: 5. The CDR3 loop spans 14 amino acids. This CDR3 is CASRGQGTFYGYTF. The DNA for the CDR3 is TGCGCCAGCAGGGGACAGGGGACATTCTATGGCTACACCTTC.

This clonotype showed up just a few times. The rearrangement uses TRBV30 and TRBJ2-7; 9 bases align to TRBD1. Unmatched junction bases numbered 4, after V lost 0 bases and J lost 1 base. Germline values: CDR1 GTSNPN, CDR2 SVGIG (reference sequence). The CDR3 is made up of 15 amino acids. For the CDR3, the DNA is TGTGCCTGGAGTGTGACCGGGACAGGGTCCTACGAGCAGTACTTC. This codes for CAWSVTGTGSYEQYF.

This clonotype has ten or more counts. V usage is TRBV7-9 and J usage is TRBJ2-5; D gene unclear. Germline lookup yields CDR1 SEHNR and CDR2 FQNEAQ (reference sequence). CDR3 size: 13 residues. V dropped 3 bases and J dropped 5 bases, with 10 bases sitting between them. The DNA for the CDR3 is TGTGCCAGCAGCTTCGACATAGAGGAGACCCAGTACTTC. Protein product: CASSFDIEETQYF.

This chain connects TRBV12-3 or TRBV12-4 to TRBJ2-1; 8 bases line up with TRBD2. This CDR3 has 16 amino acids. The V segment lost 5 bases and the J segment 1 base; nucleotides outside the gene matches: 7. DNA for the CDR3: TGTGCCAGCAGTCCCTCAAGCGGGGGATCCTACAATGAGCAGTTCTTC. Amino acids: CASSPSSGGSYNEQFF.

The CDR3 here is CASSQLPGQGHYEQYF. Here the CDR3 DNA reads TGTGCCAGCAGCCAACTCCCGGGACAGGGACACTACGAGCAGTACTTC. This rearrangement joins TRBV14 to TRBJ2-7; 9 bases map to TRBD1. With 2 bases clipped from V and 3 bases from J, the junction kept 8 bases outside the gene matches. The germline V gene encodes CDR1 SGHDN and CDR2 FVKESK. The length of the CDR3 is 16 residues.

This clonotype turned up a few times. This rearrangement joins TRBV6-5 to TRBJ1-3, with D unclear. Germline assignment: CDR1 MNHEY and CDR2 SVGAGI. CDR3 size: 12 residues. Trimming took 10 bases from V and 4 from J, leaving 11 bases between them. CDR3 sequence reads: CATANSGNTIYF. The CDR3 region has the DNA TGTGCCACAGCTAACTCCGGAAACACCATATATTTT.

This clonotype was observed a handful of times. A junction boundary mismatches the germline segment, possibly from a read error. J is TRBJ2-7 and V is TRBV20-1; D assignment may be TRBD1 or TRBD2 (5 bases each). The CDR3 spans 12 residues. Germline V lookup: CDR1 DFQATT, CDR2 SNEGSKA (reference sequence). The CDR3 DNA reads as TGCAGCTCCGGGGCTTTCTCCTACGAGCGGTACTTC. This gives the protein CSSGAFSYERYF.